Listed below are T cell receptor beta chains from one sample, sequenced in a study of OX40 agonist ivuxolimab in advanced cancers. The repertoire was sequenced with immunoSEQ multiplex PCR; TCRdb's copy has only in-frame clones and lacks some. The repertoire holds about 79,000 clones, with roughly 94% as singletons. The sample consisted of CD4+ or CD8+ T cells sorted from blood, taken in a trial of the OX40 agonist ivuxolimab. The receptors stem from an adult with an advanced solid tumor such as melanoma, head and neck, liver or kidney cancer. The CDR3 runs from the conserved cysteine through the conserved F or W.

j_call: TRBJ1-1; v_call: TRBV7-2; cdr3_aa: CASSFEPNTEAFF
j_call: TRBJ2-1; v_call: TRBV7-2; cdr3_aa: CASSPGGRGEQFF
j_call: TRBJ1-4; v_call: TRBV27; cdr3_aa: CASSLSRGPTNEKLFF
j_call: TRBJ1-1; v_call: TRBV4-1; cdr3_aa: CASSQETGLGTEAFF
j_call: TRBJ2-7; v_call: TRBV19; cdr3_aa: CASSSTGNEQYF
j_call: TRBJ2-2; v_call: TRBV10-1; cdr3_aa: CASSSSGELFF
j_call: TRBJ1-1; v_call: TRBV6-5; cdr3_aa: CASSYSGTGVTEAFF
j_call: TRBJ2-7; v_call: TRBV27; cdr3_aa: CASSLGDLYEQYF
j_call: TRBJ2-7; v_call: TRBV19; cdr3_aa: CASSIARAYEQYF
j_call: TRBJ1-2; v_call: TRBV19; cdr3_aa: CASSIDTSDGYTF
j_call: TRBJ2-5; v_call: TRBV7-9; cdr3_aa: CASSLGDRGETQYF
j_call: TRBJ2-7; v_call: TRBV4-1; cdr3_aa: CASSQDGREGTYEQYF
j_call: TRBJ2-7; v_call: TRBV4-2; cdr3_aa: CASSPGTRNYEQYF
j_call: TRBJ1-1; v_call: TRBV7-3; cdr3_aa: CASSPATGLDTEAFF
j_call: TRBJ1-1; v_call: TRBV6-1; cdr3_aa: CASSADREVDTEAFF
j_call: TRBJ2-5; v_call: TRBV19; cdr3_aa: CASITDRKRETQYF
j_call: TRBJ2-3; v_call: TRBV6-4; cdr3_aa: CASSVAVTDTQYF
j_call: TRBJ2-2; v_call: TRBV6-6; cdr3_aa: CASSPPLGSGAGELFF
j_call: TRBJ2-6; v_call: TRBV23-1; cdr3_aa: CASSQSGESSGANVLTF
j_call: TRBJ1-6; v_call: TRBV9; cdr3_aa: CASSAEGALGSPLHF
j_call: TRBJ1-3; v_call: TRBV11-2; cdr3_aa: CASSSHLGNTIYF
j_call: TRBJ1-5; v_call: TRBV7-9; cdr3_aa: CASSLSGTDNQPQHF
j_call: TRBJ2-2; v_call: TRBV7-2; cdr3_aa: CASSPVGTGELFF
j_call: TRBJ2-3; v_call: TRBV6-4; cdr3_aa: CASSDRGQTDTQYF
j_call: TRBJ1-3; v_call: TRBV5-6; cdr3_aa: CASSLAAGPSGNTIYF
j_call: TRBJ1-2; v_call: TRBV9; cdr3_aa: CASSVDRTGDYGYTF
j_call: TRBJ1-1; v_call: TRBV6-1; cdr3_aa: CASSPPQGQNTEAFF
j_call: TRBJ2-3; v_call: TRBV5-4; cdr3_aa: CASSFSSGGSTDTQYF
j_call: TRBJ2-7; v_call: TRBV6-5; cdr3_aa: CASSYSKLGEQYF
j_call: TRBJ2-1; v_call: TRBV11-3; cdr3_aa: CASSLADNEQFF
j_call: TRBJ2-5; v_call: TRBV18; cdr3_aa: CASSPPLAEETQYF
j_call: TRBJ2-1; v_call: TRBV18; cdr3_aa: CASSGEAGTGLYNEQFF
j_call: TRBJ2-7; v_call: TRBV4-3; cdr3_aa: CASSQAMDRSSYEQYF
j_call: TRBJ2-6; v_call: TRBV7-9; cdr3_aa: CASGATNSGANVLTF
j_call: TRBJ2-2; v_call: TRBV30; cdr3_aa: CAWSLGSGELFF
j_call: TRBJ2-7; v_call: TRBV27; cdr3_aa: CASSSTGYEQYF
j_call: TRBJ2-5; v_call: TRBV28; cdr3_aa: CASSPYRREGQYF
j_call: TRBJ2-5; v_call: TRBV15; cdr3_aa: CATSRYKGEETQYF
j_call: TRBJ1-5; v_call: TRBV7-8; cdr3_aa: CASSVSSSNQPQHF
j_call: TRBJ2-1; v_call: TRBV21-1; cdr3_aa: CASSKVIFRRTSGNNEQFF
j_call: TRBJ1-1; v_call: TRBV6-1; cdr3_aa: CASSESQGWTEAFF
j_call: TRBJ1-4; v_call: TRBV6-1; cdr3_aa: CASSEGVGRYEKLFF
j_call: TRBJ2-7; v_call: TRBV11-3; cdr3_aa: CASSSIWRNHYEQYF
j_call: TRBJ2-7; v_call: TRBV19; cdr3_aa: CASSIGQARKQYF
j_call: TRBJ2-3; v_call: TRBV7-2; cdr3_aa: CASSLETGGIEPGTDTQYF
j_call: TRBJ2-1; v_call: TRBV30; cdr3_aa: CAWSVLRHNEQFF
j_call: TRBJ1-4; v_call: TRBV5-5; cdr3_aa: CASSLEPQVSNEKLFF
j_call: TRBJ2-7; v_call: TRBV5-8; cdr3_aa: CASSLVGGRGYEQYF
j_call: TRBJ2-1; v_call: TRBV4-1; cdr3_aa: CASRQTYRGTGYNEQFF
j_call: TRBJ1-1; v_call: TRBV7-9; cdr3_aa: CASSSTPGGKTEAFF
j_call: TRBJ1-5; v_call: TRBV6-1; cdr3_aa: CASSGDRNTQPQHF
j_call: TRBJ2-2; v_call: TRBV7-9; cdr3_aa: CASSLLAGGTGELFF
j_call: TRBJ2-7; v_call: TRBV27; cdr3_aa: CASSFGTGPQQYF
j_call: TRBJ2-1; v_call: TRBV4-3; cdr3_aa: CASSHGRGHPQFF